This T cell receptor beta chain stems from a study of cytomegalovirus exposure and HLA in healthy donors. CDR1 SGHNT and CDR2 YYREEE come from the germline V gene (reference sequence). CDR3 length equals 15 residues. With V trimmed by 4 bases and J by 7 bases, 8 bases remained unmatched. The PCR made use of 60 Vbeta and 13 Jbeta primers. Assay used: immunoSEQ multiplex PCR; TCRdb lists only in-frame clones, some missing. The table includes some 150,000 clones, 74% detected once. Sequenced input: PBMCs. The receptor was isolated from a young man in good health and CMV-seronegative. The chain combines TRBV5-4 with TRBJ1-4; TRBD1 aligns across 9 bases. CDR3 sequence reads: CASSTLGTGSEKLFF. CDR3 DNA sequence: TGTGCCAGCAGCACCTTAGGGACAGGGAGTGAAAAACTGTTTTTT.